The present T cell receptor beta chain was sequenced within a study of T-cell memory formation after mild COVID-19. Turning to the study itself: Largely, TCR clusters stayed within a single donor.

Germline V lookup: CDR1 LGHNA, CDR2 YSLEER. Germline trimming cut 3 bases from V and 4 bases from J; bases unmatched to any gene: 8. The CDR3 has 15 amino acids. This clonotype was observed a handful of times. TCRdb re-analysed the 5' RACE reads in MiXCR, keeping a single row per CDR3 protein. The sample includes 200,000 to 250,000 distinct CDR3 sequences, over 9% of them seen just once. The TCR comes from a young man who had mild COVID-19 (a few samples of this study predate the infection). Cell type and time point are not known. The chain joins TRBV4-3 to TRBJ1-2, with TRBD1 matching 7 bases. Sequenced: PBMCs or a T cell subset sorted from them (not recorded which). CDR3 DNA sequence: TGCGCCAGCAGCCACTTGGGCAGGACAGGCTATGGCTACACCTTC. Its protein is CASSHLGRTGYGYTF.